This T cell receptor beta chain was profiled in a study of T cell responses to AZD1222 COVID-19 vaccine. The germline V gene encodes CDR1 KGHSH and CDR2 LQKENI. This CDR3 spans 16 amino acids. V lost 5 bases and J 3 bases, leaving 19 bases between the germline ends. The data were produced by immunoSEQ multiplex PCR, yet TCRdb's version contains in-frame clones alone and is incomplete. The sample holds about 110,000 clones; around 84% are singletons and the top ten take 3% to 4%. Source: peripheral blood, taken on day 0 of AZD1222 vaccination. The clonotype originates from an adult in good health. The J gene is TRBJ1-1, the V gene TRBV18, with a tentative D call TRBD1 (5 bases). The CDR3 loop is CASSYTPRLGDTEAFF. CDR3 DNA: TGTGCCAGCTCATACACACCGCGCCTAGGGGACACTGAAGCTTTCTTT.